The 26 T cell receptor beta chains presented below share a single source sample, sequenced in a study of immune characterization of retroperitoneal liposarcoma. Each CDR3 protein is one row after TCRdb ran MiXCR on the PCR reads. This repertoire shows fewer than 2,000 distinct CDR3 sequences, under 45% found once; its top ten account for about 20%. Sequenced material: tumor tissue. These receptors all come from a female donor with retroperitoneal liposarcoma.

J is TRBJ2-7 and V is TRBV6-2 or TRBV6-3, with 9 nucleotides matching TRBD2. Trimming cost V 8 bases and J 2 bases; bases outside gene matches: 7. The CDR3 runs 14 residues. The germline CDR1 and CDR2 sequences are MNHEY and SVGEGT. The CDR3 loop is CASVQASGAYEQYF. The CDR3 DNA reads as TGTGCCAGCGTCCAAGCTAGCGGGGCCTACGAGCAGTACTTC.

The rearrangement joins TRBV6-1 to TRBJ2-1; 9 nucleotides match TRBD2. Germline V gene lookup returns CDR1 MNHNS and CDR2 SASEGT. Unmatched junction bases numbered 1, after V lost 1 base and J lost 3 bases. The CDR3 spans 15 residues. In nucleotides, the CDR3 is TGTGCCAGCAGTGAAGGGACTAGCGACTACAATGAGCAGTTCTTC. Amino acid sequence: CASSEGTSDYNEQFF.

This clonotype appeared a few times. The rearrangement joins TRBV12-3 or TRBV12-4 to TRBJ2-1, with D hard to call. TRBJ2-7 explains the end of the DNA better; the J call may be wrong. CDR3 length: 13 residues. The CDR3: CASSFLVNNEQYF. In nucleotides, the CDR3 is TGTGCCAGCAGTTTTCTAGTCAATAACGAGCAGTACTTC.

The chain combines TRBV10-1 with TRBJ2-3; unclear D gene. The CDR3 extends over 13 amino acids. V lost 2 bases to trimming and J lost 0 bases, with 3 bases between them. CDR1 is WNHNN, CDR2 SYGVQD, per germline (reference sequence). CDR3: CASSETSTDTQYF. The DNA of the CDR3 is TGCGCCAGCAGTGAGACTAGCACAGATACGCAGTATTTT.

This chain joins TRBV20-1 and TRBJ2-1; 7 nucleotides align to TRBD1. The J call could be wrong; TRBJ2-7 is a better fit for the DNA end. The CDR3 loop spans 14 amino acids. Germline CDR1 is DFQATT and CDR2 is SNEGSKA (reference sequence). CDR3 sequence: CSAREVGGGYEQYF. DNA of the CDR3: TGCAGTGCTAGAGAGGTAGGGGGCGGTTACGAGCAGTACTTC.

Judged by abundance, this clonotype is medium-sized. The chain has TRBV6-1 and TRBJ2-5; D is perhaps TRBD2 (6 bases). With the DNA end fitting TRBJ2-1 better, the J assignment may be wrong. This CDR3 comprises 15 residues. CDR1 MNHNS and CDR2 SASEGT come from the germline V gene. The CDR3 DNA follows: TGTGCCAGCAGTGCCGCCAGGGCGGGGACCTACGAGCAGTTCTTC. Its protein product is CASSAARAGTYEQFF.

In its sample, this clonotype ranks as hyperexpanded. V is TRBV12-3 or TRBV12-4 and J is TRBJ2-1; TRBD1 agrees at 8 bases. CDR3 length: 17 residues. J gave up 2 bases and V 6 bases, and 12 bases lay outside the gene matches. The CDR3 DNA follows: TGTGCCAGCAGACTGAGAAGGAGGACAGGGACCTACAATGAGCAGTTCTTC. As protein: CASRLRRRTGTYNEQFF.

Only a few counts were recorded for this clonotype. The chain combines TRBV12-3 or TRBV12-4 with TRBJ2-1, with 13 bases identical to TRBD2. With V trimmed by 5 bases and J by 10 bases, 11 bases remained unmatched. CDR3 length equals 16 residues. CDR3 amino acids: CASSPTTSGRLYEQFF. The CDR3 nucleotides are TGTGCCAGCAGTCCCACGACTAGCGGGAGGTTATACGAGCAGTTCTTC.

A few counts support this clonotype. This chain connects TRBV6-1 to TRBJ2-7; the D gene is possibly TRBD2 (5 bases). The CDR3 loop spans 13 amino acids. Per the germline V gene, CDR1 is MNHNS and CDR2 is SASEGT. The CDR3 DNA is TGTGCTTCCGCCGAGGGCAGCTCCTACGAGCAGTACTTC. Its protein product is CASAEGSSYEQYF.

The chain couples TRBV12-3 or TRBV12-4 to TRBJ2-1, with 7 bases identical to TRBD1. This CDR3 has 14 residues. The V gene end was trimmed by 6 bases and the J gene end by 4 bases; junction bases not matched to a gene: 6. The CDR3 region is CASRQGTVYNEQFF. Here the CDR3 DNA reads TGTGCCAGCAGACAAGGGACAGTATACAATGAGCAGTTCTTC.

This clonotype is labeled as hyperexpanded. This rearrangement joins TRBV6-1 to TRBJ2-1, with TRBD2 matching over 11 bases. Germline-derived CDR1 and CDR2 are MNHNS and SASEGT. The CDR3 consists of 14 residues. Trimming at V came to 5 bases and at J to 5 bases, leaving 2 bases not matched to a gene. CDR3 sequence: CASSRLAGNNEQFF. The CDR3, as DNA: TGTGCCAGCAGTAGACTAGCGGGGAACAATGAGCAGTTCTTC.

The rearrangement joins TRBV7-2 to TRBJ2-3; D unclear. The CDR3 is made up of 13 amino acids. Looked up from germline, CDR1 is SGHTA and CDR2 is FQGNSA. Trimming pared 0 bases from V and 6 bases from J, leaving 7 bases between. As DNA, the CDR3 is TGTGCCAGCAGCTTAGCTCCACAGGATACGCAGTATTTT. Its protein is CASSLAPQDTQYF.

This rearrangement joins TRBV7-9 to TRBJ2-1, with D unclear. The end of the DNA aligns better with TRBJ2-7, so the J call may be wrong. Germline CDR1 SEHNR, CDR2 FQNEAQ (reference sequence). CDR3 length: 11 amino acids. The CDR3 nucleotides read TGTGCCACTACGTCCATCTACGAGCAGTACTTC. Translation gives CATTSIYEQYF.

The chain employs TRBV4-3 and TRBJ2-4, with D maybe TRBD2 (5 bases). CDR1 LGHNA and CDR2 YSLEER come from the germline V gene. The CDR3 extends over 16 amino acids. Trimming left V 4 bases short and J 0 bases short, with 13 bases between. The CDR3 coding sequence is TGCGCCAGCAGCCTTAGGACTGAACTAGCCAAAAACATTCAGTACTTC. Translated: CASSLRTELAKNIQYF.

This chain links TRBV11-3 with TRBJ2-5; D possibly corresponds to TRBD2 (5 bases). The germline V gene has CDR1 SGHNT and CDR2 YENEEA. The CDR3 consists of 13 residues. Trimming cost V 6 bases and J 11 bases, with 19 bases left between them. Here the CDR3 reads CASSSDGVEEQYF. The CDR3 nucleotides are TGTGCCAGCAGTTCGGACGGGGTTGAGGAGCAGTACTTC. Full variable domain (rest looked up from reference TRBV11-3 and TRBJ2-5): EAGVVQSPRYKIIEKKQPVAFWCNPISGHNTLYWYLQNLGQGPELLIRYENEEAVDDSQLPKDRFSAERLKGVDSTLKIQPAELGDSAVYLCASSSDGVEEQYFGPGTRLLVL.

This clonotype was detected a few times. The CDR3 sequence: CASSAGTTNNEQYF. DNA for the CDR3: TGTGCCAGCAGTGCCGGGACCACTAACAATGAGCAGTACTTC. The V call is TRBV27, the J call TRBJ2-1, with D perhaps assigned TRBD1 or TRBD2 (5 bases each). The J call may be faulty, since TRBJ2-7 better matches the DNA end. Looked up from germline, CDR1 is MNHEY and CDR2 is SMNVEV (reference sequence). The CDR3 has 14 residues.

The sample holds a few counts of this clonotype. The V and J genes are TRBV6-6 and TRBJ2-3, with TRBD2 identical over 10 bases. The DNA end lines up better with TRBJ2-7; the J call may be wrong. The CDR3 is 15 residues long. The V gene's germline CDR1 is MNHNY and CDR2 SVGAGI (reference sequence). In DNA form, the CDR3 reads TGTGCCAGCAGTTACTCCAGCGGGGGGGCCCATGAGCAGTACTTC. Protein product: CASSYSSGGAHEQYF.

The sample holds a few counts of this clonotype. The V and J genes are TRBV12-3 or TRBV12-4 and TRBJ2-1; TRBD2 matches at 14 bases. There are 15 residues in the CDR3. The V gene end was trimmed by 5 bases and the J gene end by 9 bases; junction bases not matched to a gene: 6. This CDR3 reads CASSLGTSGSGEQFF. DNA of the CDR3: TGTGCCAGCAGTCTAGGGACTAGCGGGAGCGGTGAGCAGTTCTTC.

J is TRBJ2-3 and V is TRBV27, with TRBD2 as a possible D gene (5 bases). Germline values: CDR1 MNHEY, CDR2 SMNVEV (reference sequence). The V gene lost 5 bases and the J gene lost 7 bases, with 10 bases spanning the gap. The CDR3 loop spans 12 amino acids. CDR3 in amino acids: CASSQSGNTQYF. The CDR3, as DNA: TGTGCCAGCAGTCAGAGCGGTAATACGCAGTATTTT.

V usage is TRBV6-1 and J usage is TRBJ2-5, with 7 bases identical to TRBD2. The CDR3 loop spans 14 amino acids. Germline CDR1 MNHNS, CDR2 SASEGT. V dropped 3 bases and J dropped 5; count of bases not matched to a gene: 6. The CDR3 protein is CASSDGGSDETQYF. DNA of the CDR3: TGTGCCAGCAGTGACGGCGGGAGCGACGAGACCCAGTACTTC.

By frequency in the sample, this clonotype is large. The rearrangement joins TRBV6-6 to TRBJ2-1, with TRBD2 matching 11 bases. The DNA end lines up better with TRBJ2-7; the J call may be wrong. Per germline, CDR1 MNHNY and CDR2 SVGAGI (reference sequence). The CDR3 has 15 residues. The CDR3 DNA is TGTGCCAGCAGTTACTTGGGACTAGCGGATTACGAGCAGTACTTC. It codes for CASSYLGLADYEQYF.

The chain joins TRBV6-6 to TRBJ2-2, with 10 positions matching TRBD2. The V gene's germline CDR1 is MNHNY and CDR2 SVGAGI (reference sequence). This CDR3 is built from 15 residues. The J segment lost 5 bases and the V segment lost 2 bases, leaving 2 bases of the junction unmatched. The CDR3 here is CASSYVAGGTGELFF. CDR3 bases: TGTGCCAGCAGTTACGTAGCGGGGGGAACCGGGGAGCTGTTTTTT.

The CDR3 DNA sequence: TGCAGTGCTAGATTTGGGACTAGCTACTACGAGCAGTACTTC. Its translation is CSARFGTSYYEQYF. This chain links TRBV20-1 with TRBJ2-1, with 9 bases matching TRBD2. Near its end, the DNA agrees better with TRBJ2-7, so the J call may be wrong. The CDR3 covers 14 residues. Germline-derived CDR1 and CDR2 are DFQATT and SNEGSKA (reference sequence).

This clonotype is labeled as medium-sized (0.01 to 0.1%). One end of the junction is discordant with germline, which a read error may explain. V gene TRBV7-2 combines with J gene TRBJ2-5, with 7 bases identical to TRBD1. The assigned J gene may be wrong: the sequence end matches TRBJ2-7 better. Looked up from germline, CDR1 is SGHTA and CDR2 is FQGNSA. This CDR3 has 14 amino acids. In nucleotides, the CDR3 is TGTGCCAGCAGCAGTAGACAGGGCTCCCACGAGCAGTACTTC. It codes for CASSSRQGSHEQYF.

The chain employs TRBV6-1 and TRBJ2-1; no firm D call. Trimming pared 0 bases from V and 6 bases from J, leaving 3 bases between. The CDR3 is made up of 12 amino acids. Germline V gene lookup returns CDR1 MNHNS and CDR2 SASEGT. The CDR3 here is CASSEAVNEQFF. The CDR3 DNA reads TGTGCCAGCAGTGAAGCTGTCAATGAGCAGTTCTTC.

In this sample, this clonotype is large (0.1 to 1%). The chain couples TRBV6-1 to TRBJ2-1; unclear D gene. The J call could be wrong; TRBJ2-5 is a better fit for the DNA end. The CDR3 consists of 14 residues. The germline V gene encodes CDR1 MNHNS and CDR2 SASEGT. Written as DNA, the CDR3 is TGTGCCAGCAGTGAAGGTTTGAGCCTCGGAACCCAGTACTTC. Translation: CASSEGLSLGTQYF.